This section outlines one T cell receptor beta chain sequence together with its context. This clonotype was seen a handful of times. Its cognate antigen has yet to be identified. It has no much larger one-base neighbor in the sample; base qualities were not kept. Explained via the paper, the treatment or condition label denotes: live attenuated yellow fever vaccine strain. At each blood-draw timepoint, two biological replicates of bulk PBMCs were collected. PBMCs were isolated from peripheral blood using a standard Ficoll-Paque protocol. RNA was extracted with TriZol from bulk PBMCs, CD4 and CD8 fractions, and dextramer-positive and dextramer-negative fractions. This entry comes from a study of T cells after yellow fever vaccination (dated by TCRdb to 2018 to 2020). Regarding the research as a whole: The SMART-Seq v4 Ultra Low Input RNA kit was used to prepare libraries from fractions with low cell numbers. Bulk PBMC replicates and cell subsets were isolated from blood drawn at multiple timepoints before and after both primary and secondary immunization. To follow T-cell clones before and after primary and booster YFV17D yellow fever vaccination, bulk TCR alpha and beta repertoires were sequenced over time. Two healthy male donors made up the cohort, one aged 18 to 30 years and the other aged 30 to 40 years.

TCR cDNA was synthesized by 5'RACE template switching, through which a universal primer site and unique molecular identifiers were introduced. Priming of cDNA synthesis was performed from both the TCR alpha and TCR beta constant segments. Library amplification used two PCR steps, and the second PCR step added sample barcodes and sequencing adapters. Sequencing of the libraries was done on either Illumina HiSeq 2500 (2x100 bp) or NovaSeq (2x150 bp). Regarding the original processing steps: Reads were demultiplexed and collapsed into UMI consensus sequences with MIGEC, and V(D)J alignment was performed with MiXCR. Clonotypes responding to the vaccine were identified with edgeR on replicate PBMC samples, with the criteria of FDR below 0.01 and a log2 fold change above 5 up to day 15. Each bulk clonotype was labeled CD4 or CD8 based on which sequenced repertoire, CD4 or CD8, contained the clonotype at higher abundance. TCRdb reprocessing: public reads trimmed at Q25 with fastp, clones called with MiXCR, in-frame beta chains kept. Each record represents a unique CDR3 protein, reported with the most common genes and DNA among its rows. Here the V and J calls rest on TCRdb's processing, not on the authors' analysis. Within this sample are 500,000 to 650,000 distinct CDR3 sequences, with around a sixth of them counted one time only. The ten largest clones capture 17% of the sample.

For this chain, trimming is 6 bases at the V end and 8 bases at the J end, and the number of junction bases without a gene match is 14. The CDR3 sequence holds 17 residues, the cysteine and phenylalanine included. The kept DNA is CDR3 alone, 51 bases in frame from the first base. Findings and caveats that apply to the study as a whole: A small share of clonotypes was detected in both CD4 and CD8 compartments, with the overlap likely arising from convergent recombination. Only a couple of donors were included in the study, so the extent to which the findings can be generalized is limited. Computational filtering was required because FACS-sorted repertoires could contain abundant contaminating clonotypes from the bulk population. Compared with the primary T-cell response, the secondary T-cell response was faster but weaker, reaching its peak on day 5 rather than on day 15. After the booster, most of the clones that had expanded following primary vaccination were detected again (96% of CD4 and 88% of CD8), which suggests that memory was broadly maintained.

The sequencing used PBMCs, collected around 5 days after the first yellow fever vaccination. Here the chain combines TRBV12-3 or TRBV12-4 and TRBJ2-1, with 12 middle bases fitting TRBD2. This clonotype originated in a young man who received the YFV17D yellow fever vaccine. The CDR3 region reads CASSSWLAGGVQHEQFF. The DNA sequence follows: TGTGCCAGCAGCTCCTGGCTAGCGGGGGGGGTCCAGCATGAGCAGTTCTTC.